The text below deals with one TCR beta chain. This sample was included in a study of blood T cell repertoires in COVID-19. Study overall: From T cells, B-cell-depleted T cells, or PBMCs came the material, which was cDNA or gDNA.

The table came from immunoSEQ multiplex PCR; TCRdb's copy has only in-frame clones and leaves some out. The sample shows about 24,000 clones, 65% to 90% of them seen only once. The CDR3 totals 14 residues. V was trimmed by 2 bases and J by 2 bases, leaving 10 bases between them. Germline loops: CDR1 SGHNT, CDR2 YYREEE (reference sequence). Sequencing used peripheral blood. The chain links TRBV5-4 to TRBJ1-1, with D unresolved. The sequence was obtained from a man between 65 and 79 years old with acute or convalescent COVID-19. The CDR3 protein is CASSFSADNTEAFF. The CDR3 DNA follows: TGTGCCAGCAGCTTTAGCGCAGACAACACTGAAGCTTTCTTT.